This entry describes one TCR beta chain. Its antigen is not known. TCRdb's copy holds only in-frame clones and misses some; the assay was immunoSEQ multiplex PCR. The sample lists 150,000 to 170,000 clones, around 84% occurring once. CDR1 is MNHNS, CDR2 SASEGT, per germline. V was shortened by 4 bases and J by 5 bases, with 17 bases between the two germline ends. This CDR3 spans 15 amino acids. The sample is drawn from a study of cytomegalovirus exposure and HLA in healthy donors. About the study: The approximately 110 validation repertoires used a platform that matched the one used for the 500 to 700 first-cohort repertoires, as a later analysis reported.

Study results and caveats: Cytomegalovirus-associated TCR beta chains were listed, numbering more than 150. For cytomegalovirus status, the classifier reportedly gave diagnoses with high specificity and sensitivity. There were three CMV-associated chains whose specificity for CMV antigens was confirmed in vitro.

Sample: PBMCs. The chain combines TRBV6-1 with TRBJ1-2; D is perhaps TRBD1 (6 bases). This TCR was sampled from a human donor in good health. CDR3 sequence reads: CASSAKRQESYGYTF. The CDR3 DNA is TGTGCCAGCAGTGCAAAAAGACAGGAATCATATGGCTACACCTTC.